The clone carrying this TCR beta chain was recorded at least ten times. Antigen specificity is unknown. Germline-derived CDR1 and CDR2 are SEHNR and FQNEAQ (reference sequence). This CDR3 spans 16 amino acids. V was shortened by 4 bases and J by 3 bases, with 16 bases between the two germline ends. These data originate in a study of naive and memory T cell subsets. Study conclusions and caveats: Between naive and memory subsets, TCR abundance power law exponents differed. Over 95% of naive TCR sequences appeared only once after error correction, unlike memory subsets.

Both TRBC1 and TRBC2 were covered by a beta constant-region primer of two equimolar oligonucleotides. Via MiXCR, TCRdb re-called the UMI-ligation and nested PCR reads, giving one row per CDR3 protein. The table lists roughly 98,000 distinct CDR3 sequences, 5.5% to 8.5% of them singletons. The sequence derives from a human donor in good health. Sequenced input: central memory CD4+ T cells from blood. V gene TRBV7-9 combines with J gene TRBJ1-5; D gene unclear. In nucleotides, the CDR3 is TGTGCCAGCAGCTCTTCGTGGGGAACCTTCAATCAGCCCCAGCATTTT. This encodes CASSSSWGTFNQPQHF.